Each of the 3 T cell receptor beta chains below was sequenced from the same sample in a study of early stage breast cancer tumors. Only in-frame clones appear in the TCRdb table, and some are missing; sequencing was by immunoSEQ multiplex PCR. The sample holds about 28,000 clones, about 80% seen once. Input material: blood. These receptor sequences come from a person in their 60s with breast cancer.

This sequence joins TRBV28 and TRBJ2-1; perhaps TRBD2 as D (6 bases). The CDR3 runs 15 residues. Trimming shortened V by 5 bases and J by 8 bases, and 19 bases separated the two germline ends. CDR1 is MDHEN and CDR2 is SYDVKM in the germline V gene. The CDR3 loop is CASSTRWRDGDEQFF. In DNA form, the CDR3 reads TGTGCCAGCAGTACCCGTTGGCGGGATGGGGATGAGCAGTTCTTC.

The chain uses TRBV27 and TRBJ2-7; 8 bases agree with TRBD2. After removal of 2 bases from V and 2 bases from J, the junction contained 8 bases not matched to a gene. This CDR3 region has 16 residues. The germline V gene encodes CDR1 MNHEY and CDR2 SMNVEV (reference sequence). As DNA, the CDR3 is TGTGCCAGCAGTTTAGCCCCGGGACTAGTCCCCTACGAGCAGTACTTC. Translation gives CASSLAPGLVPYEQYF.

The chain is built from TRBV6-5 and TRBJ2-7; 10 bases map to TRBD2. Germline CDR1 is MNHEY and CDR2 is SVGAGI. V gave up 8 bases and J gave up 2 bases; unmatched junction bases: 6. The CDR3 spans 14 residues. CDR3 protein: CASASGSGTYEQYF. The CDR3 DNA follows: TGTGCCAGCGCTAGCGGGAGTGGGACCTACGAGCAGTACTTC.